Presented here are 31 T cell receptor beta chains from one specimen sequenced in a study of T cells after yellow fever vaccination. TCRdb reanalysed the 5' RACE reads using MiXCR and keeps one entry per CDR3 protein. The sample lists some 390,000 distinct CDR3 sequences; 6.2% were seen once. The sequencing used PBMCs, collected 5 days after the yellow fever booster vaccination. These receptors originate from a man younger than 40 who received the YFV17D yellow fever vaccine.

In this sample, this clonotype turned up many times. The chain is built from TRBV10-3 and TRBJ2-1; 8 bases are a match to TRBD2. The CDR3 contains 13 residues. V was pared by 7 bases and J by 3 bases, with 2 bases of the junction left unmatched. Germline assignment: CDR1 ENHRY and CDR2 SYGVKD. The CDR3 reads CAITREDYNEQFF. The CDR3 nucleotides read TGTGCCATCACGCGGGAGGACTACAATGAGCAGTTCTTC.

This clonotype was counted a few times. This chain joins TRBV20-1 and TRBJ2-1; 7 bases match TRBD2. Germline CDR1 reads DFQATT; CDR2 reads SNEGSKA (reference sequence). Trimming cost V 0 bases and J 0 bases; bases outside gene matches: 11. The CDR3 spans 18 residues. The CDR3 sequence is CSAREASGRYSSYNEQFF. The DNA for the CDR3 is TGCAGTGCTAGAGAGGCTAGCGGACGTTACAGCTCCTACAATGAGCAGTTCTTC.

This clonotype has just a few counts. The chain couples TRBV5-1 to TRBJ2-3; a weak D match, TRBD2 (6 bases). CDR1 and CDR2 from the germline V gene are SGHRS and YFSETQ. Trimming stripped 3 bases from V and 2 bases from J, with 10 bases between. The CDR3 extends over 14 amino acids. The CDR3 is CASSSGGNTDTQYF. In DNA, the CDR3 is TGCGCCAGCAGCTCTGGGGGGAACACAGATACGCAGTATTTT. Full variable domain (outside the CDR3, taken from reference TRBV5-1 and TRBJ2-3): KAGVTQTPRYLIKTRGQQVTLSCSPISGHRSVSWYQQTPGQGLQFLFEYFSETQRNKGNFPGRFSGRQFSNSRSEMNVSTLELGDSALYLCASSSGGNTDTQYFGPGTRLTVL.

This clonotype was observed a handful of times. The gene calls are TRBV6-2 or TRBV6-3 and TRBJ2-7; D might be TRBD1 or TRBD2, each matching 7 bases. The CDR3 length is 19 residues. V dropped 2 bases and J dropped 2 bases, with 25 bases sitting between them. The germline CDR1 and CDR2 sequences are MNHEY and SVGEGT. In DNA form, the CDR3 reads TGTGCCAGCAGTTACGAAACGCCATCGGGGGGACAGACACCCTACGAGCAGTACTTC. Protein: CASSYETPSGGQTPYEQYF.

This clonotype was seen repeatedly, ten times or more. The chain is built from TRBV20-1 and TRBJ2-5, with D unclear. The CDR3 loop spans 15 amino acids. Trimming took off 1 base at V and 4 bases at J, with 16 bases between the two ends. Germline V CDR1 and CDR2: DFQATT, SNEGSKA (reference sequence). CDR3 sequence: CSARGVQVEVETQYF. DNA for the CDR3: TGCAGTGCTAGAGGGGTGCAGGTTGAGGTAGAGACCCAGTACTTC.

The gene calls are TRBV9 and TRBJ2-3; D is undetermined. Trimming took 3 bases from V and 10 from J, leaving 15 bases between them. The CDR3 runs to 13 residues. CDR1 is SGDLS and CDR2 is YYNGEE in the germline V gene. In DNA, the CDR3 is TGTGCCAGCAGCGACCAGACCTGGGTGGCGCAGTATTTT. As protein: CASSDQTWVAQYF.

This clonotype was seen a handful of times. V usage is TRBV7-2 and J usage is TRBJ2-1; 7 bases align to TRBD2. CDR1 is SGHTA, CDR2 FQGNSA, per germline. The CDR3 is 19 amino acids. V lost 0 bases and J lost 1; bases outside the gene matches: 12. The CDR3 DNA reads as TGTGCCAGCAGCTTAGCGCATAACGTGATAGCGGGTTCCTACAATGAGCAGTTCTTC. This translates into CASSLAHNVIAGSYNEQFF.

This clonotype has a count of ten or more. The chain couples TRBV23-1 to TRBJ2-7; D gene unclear. TRBV23-1 is an ORF; its function is uncertain. The V end lost 1 base, the J end lost 7 bases, and 17 bases lay between the germline ends. The CDR3 loop spans 15 amino acids. CDR3 amino acids: CASSQCFLPTSEQYF. The CDR3 region has the DNA TGCGCCAGCAGTCAATGCTTTCTACCTACGAGTGAGCAGTACTTC.

With respect to this clonotype: A much larger clonotype is one base distant, so this may be a read error. The CDR3 does not close with the conserved phenylalanine or tryptophan, likely indicating a read error. The chain is built from TRBV7-2 and TRBJ1-5; TRBD1 agrees at 9 bases. This CDR3 has 15 amino acids. V dropped 4 bases and J dropped 6; count of bases not matched to a gene: 7. CDR1 SGHTA and CDR2 FQGNSA come from the germline V gene. This CDR3 is CASSYRTGEGQPQHY. CDR3 in DNA: TGTGCCAGCAGCTACCGGACAGGGGAGGGTCAGCCCCAGCATTAT.

This clonotype was recorded many times. The chain employs TRBV5-1 and TRBJ2-1; D unclear. Germline loops: CDR1 SGHRS, CDR2 YFSETQ. CDR3 length: 14 amino acids. V lost 4 bases, J lost 7 bases, and 15 bases lay in between. The chain's CDR3 is CASSATGGRNEQFF. DNA for the CDR3: TGCGCCAGCAGCGCTACTGGCGGTCGGAATGAGCAGTTCTTC.

The V and J genes are TRBV7-9 and TRBJ2-2; D not certain. Germline V gene sequence: CDR1 SEHNR, CDR2 FQNEAQ (reference sequence). The CDR3 sequence is 14 residues long. Trimming cost V 3 bases and J 4 bases, with 9 bases left between them. CDR3 DNA sequence: TGTGCCAGCAGCTTCTCAGTCGGCACCGGGGAGCTGTTTTTT. The encoded protein is CASSFSVGTGELFF.

The chain is built from TRBV11-2 and TRBJ1-1, with TRBD1 matching 9 bases. Germline CDR1 SGHAT, CDR2 FQNNGV. J was trimmed by 7 bases and V by 5 bases; bases with no gene match: 8. This CDR3 is 14 amino acids long. The CDR3 DNA reads as TGTGCCAGCAGCACGCCACAGGGGGCGCGTGAAGCTTTCTTT. It encodes CASSTPQGAREAFF.

There are a few counts of this clonotype. V is TRBV7-6 and J is TRBJ2-1; a weak D match, TRBD1 (6 bases). V was clipped by 5 bases and J by 6 bases, with 17 bases between them. This CDR3 region has 15 residues. Germline V gives CDR1 SGHVS, CDR2 FNYEAQ. The CDR3 loop reads CASSLQGVGVNEQFF. As DNA, the CDR3 is TGTGCCAGCAGCCTACAGGGAGTAGGTGTCAATGAGCAGTTCTTC.

Ten or more counts support this clonotype. CDR3 sequence (DNA): TGTGCCAGCAGCTTATACGGCCCCCAAGAGACCCAGTACTTC. The encoded protein is CASSLYGPQETQYF. The chain links TRBV7-2 to TRBJ2-5; D gene unclear. Looked up from germline, CDR1 is SGHTA and CDR2 is FQGNSA. The CDR3 runs 14 residues. Deletions cut 2 bases from V and 1 base from J, with 8 bases between.

This clonotype was seen at least ten times. The chain employs TRBV9 and TRBJ2-1; TRBD1 is a possible D gene (6 bases). Germline CDR1 reads SGDLS; CDR2 reads YYNGEE. Trimming took 0 bases from V and 8 from J, leaving 12 bases between them. This CDR3 comprises 14 residues. Here the CDR3 DNA reads TGTGCCAGCAGCGTAGATATAGGGGGTGATGAGCAGTTCTTC. Translating it yields CASSVDIGGDEQFF.

The chain carries TRBV20-1 and TRBJ2-1; 7 bases match TRBD2. With 2 bases clipped from V and 0 bases from J, the junction kept 4 bases outside the gene matches. This CDR3 contains 15 residues. Germline V gives CDR1 DFQATT, CDR2 SNEGSKA (reference sequence). The chain's CDR3 is CSARRGGSSYNEQFF. CDR3 nucleotide sequence: TGCAGTGCTAGACGTGGCGGGAGCTCCTACAATGAGCAGTTCTTC.

The rearrangement links TRBV12-3 or TRBV12-4 to TRBJ2-1; the D gene is possibly TRBD1 (6 bases). The CDR3 is 15 amino acids. Deletions cut 8 bases from V and 3 bases from J, with 17 bases between. CDR3: CASRQQGSNYNEQFF. For the CDR3, the DNA is TGTGCCAGCCGACAACAGGGAAGCAACTACAATGAGCAGTTCTTC.

This clonotype has only a few counts. V gene TRBV6-5 combines with J gene TRBJ1-2, with 7 bases fitting TRBD1. Looked up from germline, CDR1 is MNHEY and CDR2 is SVGAGI. There are 14 residues in the CDR3. The V segment lost 6 bases and the J segment 8 bases; nucleotides outside the gene matches: 12. The CDR3, as DNA: TGTGCCAGCAGCGGGGACAGCGTGCTACGGGGCTACACCTTC. Translated, it gives CASSGDSVLRGYTF.

This clonotype was detected only a few times. The chain employs TRBV7-2 and TRBJ2-2, with D perhaps given as TRBD1 or TRBD2 (5 bases each). CDR3 length: 13 amino acids. The V end was cut by 5 bases, the J end by 7 bases, with 11 bases between. The germline CDR1 and CDR2 sequences are SGHTA and FQGNSA. This chain's CDR3 is CASSPGTGGELFF. The CDR3 DNA is TGTGCCAGCAGCCCGGGGACCGGCGGGGAGCTGTTTTTT.

The CDR3 loop is CASSPQGLETQYF. DNA for the CDR3: TGTGCCAGCTCACCACAAGGGTTAGAGACCCAGTACTTC. V is TRBV18 and J is TRBJ2-5; D uncertain. The germline V gene has CDR1 KGHSH and CDR2 LQKENI. V dropped 1 base and J dropped 4 bases, with 7 bases sitting between them. The CDR3 has 13 amino acids.

J is TRBJ1-2 and V is TRBV11-2; 7 nucleotides match TRBD1. This CDR3 is built from 13 residues. V dropped 5 bases and J dropped 8; count of bases not matched to a gene: 8. CDR1 is SGHAT and CDR2 is FQNNGV in the germline V gene. DNA for the CDR3: TGTGCCAGCAGCCCCGACAGGGAGCAAGGCTACACCTTC. Translation: CASSPDREQGYTF.

This clonotype was detected ten times or more. The chain recombines TRBV3-1 with TRBJ2-1; 11 bases align to TRBD2. There are 16 residues in the CDR3. V lost 4 bases and J lost 0; bases outside the gene matches: 2. Germline CDR1 reads LGHDT; CDR2 reads YNNKEL (reference sequence). The CDR3 DNA follows: TGTGCCAGCAGCCTTAGCGGGAGGGCCTCCTACAATGAGCAGTTCTTC. This sequence encodes CASSLSGRASYNEQFF.

This clonotype turned up a few times. The J gene is TRBJ2-7, the V gene TRBV5-6; a weak D match, TRBD2 (6 bases). CDR1 SGHDT and CDR2 YYEEEE come from the germline V gene. The CDR3 spans 13 residues. Trimming took off 0 bases at V and 7 bases at J, with 11 bases between the two ends. The chain's CDR3 is CASSLVRRGEQYF. In DNA, the CDR3 is TGTGCCAGCAGCTTGGTACGACGGGGGGAGCAGTACTTC.

The table lists this clonotype with many counts. The V call is TRBV4-1, the J call TRBJ2-1; 10 nucleotides match TRBD1. The germline CDR1 and CDR2 sequences are MGHRA and YSYEKL. There are 15 residues in the CDR3. V gave up 3 bases and J gave up 7 bases; unmatched junction bases: 6. The CDR3 reads CASSHRDRGYNEQFF. The DNA for the CDR3 is TGCGCCAGCAGCCACCGGGACAGGGGTTATAATGAGCAGTTCTTC.

This clonotype has just a few counts. This sequence joins TRBV23-1 and TRBJ2-7; 9 nucleotides match TRBD1. TRBV23-1 is treated as an ORF (open reading frame) with a function not yet certain. The CDR3 length is 15 residues. After removal of 3 bases from V and 3 bases from J, the junction contained 6 bases not matched to a gene. The CDR3 here is CASSQRDRVIYEQYF. In nucleotides, the CDR3 is TGCGCCAGCAGTCAGCGGGACAGGGTGATCTACGAGCAGTACTTC.

This chain links TRBV6-5 with TRBJ2-7; D is perhaps TRBD1 or TRBD2 (5 bases each). Trimming removed 2 bases from V and 2 bases from J, with 10 bases in between. CDR3 length equals 14 residues. Germline CDR1 MNHEY, CDR2 SVGAGI. CDR3 sequence (DNA): TGTGCCAGCAGTTACGGGACGGGAACCTACGAGCAGTACTTC. Translation: CASSYGTGTYEQYF.

The chain recombines TRBV20-1 with TRBJ2-5; TRBD2 matches at 9 bases. Germline trimming cut 5 bases from V and 7 bases from J; bases unmatched to any gene: 14. This CDR3 contains 15 residues. Germline loops: CDR1 DFQATT, CDR2 SNEGSKA (reference sequence). The CDR3 sequence: CSAPSLAGLRGTQYF. The CDR3 nucleotides read TGCAGTGCTCCCTCTCTAGCGGGACTCAGGGGGACCCAGTACTTC.

This CDR3 reads CASSYMASSAGEQYF. The CDR3, as DNA: TGTGCCAGCAGTTACATGGCTAGCTCAGCGGGCGAGCAGTACTTC. The V and J genes are TRBV6-2 or TRBV6-3 and TRBJ2-7; D possibly corresponds to TRBD2 (6 bases). V was trimmed by 2 bases and J by 6 bases, leaving 17 bases between them. Germline V lookup: CDR1 MNHEY, CDR2 SVGEGT. The CDR3 loop spans 15 amino acids.

This clonotype was seen at least ten times. This rearrangement joins TRBV12-3 or TRBV12-4 to TRBJ1-2; D not certain. V was shortened by 5 bases and J by 4 bases, with 11 bases between the two germline ends. The CDR3 has 13 amino acids. CDR3 amino acids: CASSATTIYGYTF. CDR3 DNA sequence: TGTGCCAGCAGTGCAACAACGATCTATGGCTACACCTTC.

DNA of the CDR3: TGCGCCAGCAGCTTGGATGGACAGGCTAGGGGTGAGCAGTTCTTC. Translation gives CASSLDGQARGEQFF. The chain recombines TRBV5-1 with TRBJ2-1; 7 bases agree with TRBD1. CDR1 SGHRS and CDR2 YFSETQ come from the germline V gene. V gave up 0 bases and J gave up 9 bases; unmatched junction bases: 9. This CDR3 is built from 15 residues.

The sample holds many counts of this clonotype. V and J are TRBV28 and TRBJ1-1, with D unclear. Germline lookup yields CDR1 MDHEN and CDR2 SYDVKM. V lost 1 base, J lost 1 base, and 7 bases lay in between. This CDR3 is built from 14 residues. CDR3 sequence (DNA): TGTGCCAGCAGTTTATCGTTAGGGAACACTGAAGCTTTCTTT. Translation gives CASSLSLGNTEAFF.